The 29 T cell receptor beta chains reported below all come from one sample, sequenced in a study of monozygotic twins with inflammatory bowel disease. TCRdb reanalyzed the 5' RACE reads and collapses them to one entry per CDR3 protein, without DNA. Its table records about 200,000 distinct CDR3 sequences. Sequenced material: blood. The receptors originated from a human donor with ulcerative colitis or Crohn's disease, or a healthy co-twin of an affected twin (not recorded which).

V is TRBV20-1 and J is TRBJ2-2; absent DNA, TCRdb's TRBD2 call cannot be checked. In germline, CDR1 is DFQATT, CDR2 SNEGSKA (reference sequence). CDR3 size: 15 residues. The CDR3 reads CSALPGTIGTGELFF.

The V and J genes are TRBV20-1 and TRBJ2-6. The CDR3 runs 15 residues. Per the germline V gene, CDR1 is DFQATT and CDR2 is SNEGSKA (reference sequence). The chain's CDR3 is CSANTNQKGANVLTF.

The chain combines TRBV6-5 with TRBJ2-7; the TRBD1 assignment by TCRdb is unverifiable without DNA. CDR3 size: 16 residues. CDR1 and CDR2 (germline): MNHEY, SVGAGI. The CDR3 loop is CASSYYHDSYSYEQYF.

This chain links TRBV5-1 with TRBJ2-6; no DNA is available, so the TRBD1 call from TCRdb remains unchecked. The CDR3 has 17 amino acids. The germline V gene encodes CDR1 SGHRS and CDR2 YFSETQ. The CDR3 here is CASSPGTDSSGANVLTF.

The chain is built from TRBV5-6 and TRBJ2-1. Germline CDR1 reads SGHDT; CDR2 reads YYEEEE. This CDR3 is built from 13 residues. CDR3 amino acids: CASNRASYNEQFF.

This chain connects TRBV20-1 to TRBJ2-1; TCRdb selects TRBD1, and the lack of DNA leaves this call unchecked. CDR3 length equals 14 residues. Germline lookup yields CDR1 DFQATT and CDR2 SNEGSKA (reference sequence). The CDR3 protein is CSARQAASYNEQFF.

This chain joins TRBV20-1 and TRBJ2-6; TCRdb's D call of TRBD1 is untestable without DNA. CDR3 length: 16 residues. In germline, CDR1 is DFQATT, CDR2 SNEGSKA (reference sequence). The CDR3 loop reads CSARDRGSSGANVLTF.

The CDR3 region is CSVLSTSEETQYF. The chain joins TRBV29-1 to TRBJ2-5. CDR3 length: 13 residues. Germline assignment: CDR1 SQVTM and CDR2 ANQGSEA. Based on the CDR3 plus reference TRBV29-1 and TRBJ2-5, the full variable domain is SAVISQKPSRDICQRGTSLTIQCQVDSQVTMMFWYRQQPGQSLTLIATANQGSEATYESGFVIDKFPISRPNLTFSTLTVSNMSPEDSSIYLCSVLSTSEETQYFGPGTRLLVL.

The V and J genes are TRBV5-1 and TRBJ2-2; the TCRdb D gene call, TRBD1, has no DNA to confirm it. Germline loops: CDR1 SGHRS, CDR2 YFSETQ. CDR3 length equals 15 residues. CDR3 region: CASTETDPNTGELFF.

J is TRBJ2-7 and V is TRBV5-1. Germline CDR1 SGHRS, CDR2 YFSETQ. CDR3 size: 12 residues. CDR3: CASSLDFYEQYF.

This chain joins TRBV20-1 and TRBJ2-1. This CDR3 comprises 13 residues. Germline V gives CDR1 DFQATT, CDR2 SNEGSKA (reference sequence). The CDR3 sequence is CSARDLEGNEQFF.

CDR3 protein: CASSYAGRGQGEFYQSNQPQHF. V usage is TRBV6-2 or TRBV6-3 and J usage is TRBJ1-5; as DNA is missing, the TRBD1 call by TCRdb cannot be tested. The CDR3 has 22 amino acids. Germline CDR1 and CDR2: MNHEY and SVGEGT.

This chain links TRBV28 with TRBJ2-7. Germline CDR1 is MDHEN and CDR2 is SYDVKM. The CDR3 sequence is 12 residues long. CDR3 loop: CASSSTSGEQYF.

J is TRBJ2-3 and V is TRBV4-1; TCRdb gives TRBD2 as the D gene, but with no DNA this cannot be confirmed. The length of the CDR3 is 15 residues. The germline V gene encodes CDR1 MGHRA and CDR2 YSYEKL. Here the CDR3 reads CASSQAGLDLDTQYF.

The gene calls are TRBV12-3 or TRBV12-4 and TRBJ1-2; without DNA, the TCRdb call of TRBD1 cannot be checked. The CDR3 runs to 14 residues. The CDR3 region is CASSSSQGRNGYTF.

The CDR3 reads CASSQNQPQHF. The chain recombines TRBV6-6 with TRBJ1-5. Germline V gene data show CDR1 as MNHNY and CDR2 as SVGAGI (reference sequence). The CDR3 sequence is 11 residues long.

The chain joins TRBV6-5 to TRBJ1-3; TCRdb designates TRBD1, a call that cannot be tested without DNA. Per the germline V gene, CDR1 is MNHEY and CDR2 is SVGAGI. The CDR3 consists of 17 residues. CDR3 residues: CASSYSTGGLSGNTIYF.

CDR3: CGGDTMNTEAFF. This sequence joins TRBV29-1 and TRBJ1-1; TCRdb calls TRBD1, which cannot be checked without DNA. The CDR3 runs to 12 residues. CDR1 SQVTM and CDR2 ANQGSEA come from the germline V gene.

The chain recombines TRBV7-9 with TRBJ1-6; TCRdb names TRBD1, which stays unverified in the absence of DNA. The CDR3 sequence is 15 residues long. Germline-derived CDR1 and CDR2 are SEHNR and FQNEAQ (reference sequence). CDR3: CASSPRAGGDSPLHF.

This CDR3 is CASSHRDRVNYGYTF. J is TRBJ1-2 and V is TRBV27; the TCRdb call, TRBD1, lacks DNA for checking. Germline V gives CDR1 MNHEY, CDR2 SMNVEV (reference sequence). The CDR3 totals 15 residues.

V is TRBV7-9 and J is TRBJ1-3. Looked up from germline, CDR1 is SEHNR and CDR2 is FQNEAQ (reference sequence). CDR3 length: 15 residues. The CDR3 loop reads CASSSVTGRVDAIYF.

The CDR3 spells CASSSTNTQLQPQHF. V usage is TRBV28 and J usage is TRBJ1-5. CDR1 and CDR2 from the germline V gene are MDHEN and SYDVKM. CDR3 length: 15 amino acids.

This chain joins TRBV14 and TRBJ2-1; as DNA is missing, the TRBD1 call by TCRdb cannot be tested. This CDR3 region has 16 residues. Germline V lookup: CDR1 SGHDN, CDR2 FVKESK. CDR3 protein: CASSQDERTAYNEQFF.

The V call is TRBV12-3 or TRBV12-4, the J call TRBJ1-3. The CDR3 loop spans 13 amino acids. This chain's CDR3 is CASSLSLVNTIYF.

The gene calls are TRBV7-6 and TRBJ2-3; TCRdb gives TRBD2 as the D gene, but with no DNA this cannot be confirmed. CDR1 is SGHVS and CDR2 is FNYEAQ in the germline V gene. The CDR3 length is 13 residues. The CDR3 spells CASSGGPPVAQYF.

The chain is built from TRBV28 and TRBJ2-1. The CDR3 consists of 11 residues. CDR1 is MDHEN and CDR2 is SYDVKM in the germline V gene. CDR3 loop: CASSFGDVQFF.

The V and J genes are TRBV28 and TRBJ1-5; TCRdb gives TRBD1 as the D gene, but with no DNA this cannot be confirmed. Germline lookup yields CDR1 MDHEN and CDR2 SYDVKM. The CDR3 runs 15 residues. CDR3 amino acids: CASSPSGTVNQPQHF.

The chain recombines TRBV12-3 or TRBV12-4 with TRBJ2-7; TCRdb reports TRBD2, a call that lacks DNA to check it against. This CDR3 spans 15 amino acids. The CDR3 loop is CASSLDFSTAYEQYF.

The gene calls are TRBV10-3 and TRBJ1-4; lacking DNA, the TRBD1 call made by TCRdb goes unchecked. The CDR3 runs 15 residues. Looked up from germline, CDR1 is ENHRY and CDR2 is SYGVKD. The CDR3 loop is CAISESRTGGEELFF.